This T cell receptor beta chain was documented in a study of tissue T cells after allogeneic stem cell transplantation. V shed 6 bases, J shed 9 bases, and the junction held 2 bases outside the gene matches. Germline lookup yields CDR1 SGHND and CDR2 FRSKSL. This CDR3 contains 12 residues. Stated time point: mouse harvest day 7 after allogeneic transplant. Each mouse received 10^7 T-cell-depleted marrow cells plus 10^6 splenic CD5+ T cells by tail vein. This mouse GVHD model was MHC-mismatched B6 to BALB/c, profiled day 7 or 14. Turning to this clone: The gene names here belong to mouse. The CDR3 extends 1 residue past the end of the read, so its final part is completed from the germline J gene.

Survey-depth TCRbeta CDR3 sequencing reported V/J genes and productive frequencies. The table came from immunoSEQ multiplex PCR; TCRdb's copy has only in-frame clones and leaves some out. The sample carries some 7,700 clones, around 48% recorded once. Source material: gut tissue. The chain couples TRBV15 to TRBJ2-4; 11 nucleotides line up with TRBD2. The clonotype comes from a female BALB/c mouse given C57BL/6 T cells with graft-versus-host disease after an allogeneic hematopoietic cell transplant. CDR3 DNA, as far as it was read: TGTGCCAGCAGAACTGGGGGGGCGACCTTGTAC. Protein product: CASRTGGATLY. The full CDR3 reads CASRTGGATLYF.